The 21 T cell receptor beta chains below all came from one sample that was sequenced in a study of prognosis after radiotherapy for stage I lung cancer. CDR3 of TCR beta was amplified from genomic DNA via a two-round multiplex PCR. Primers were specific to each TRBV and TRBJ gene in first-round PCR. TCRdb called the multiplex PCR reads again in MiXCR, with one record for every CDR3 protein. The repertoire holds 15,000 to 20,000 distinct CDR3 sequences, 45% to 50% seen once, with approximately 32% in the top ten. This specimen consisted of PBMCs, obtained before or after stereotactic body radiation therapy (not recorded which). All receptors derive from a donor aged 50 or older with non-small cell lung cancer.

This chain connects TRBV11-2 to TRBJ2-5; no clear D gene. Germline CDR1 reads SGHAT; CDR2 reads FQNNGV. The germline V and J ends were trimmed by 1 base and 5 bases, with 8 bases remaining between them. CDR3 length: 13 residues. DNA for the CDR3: TGTGCCAGCAGCTTAGGGGATGGGGAGACCCAGTACTTC. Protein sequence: CASSLGDGETQYF.

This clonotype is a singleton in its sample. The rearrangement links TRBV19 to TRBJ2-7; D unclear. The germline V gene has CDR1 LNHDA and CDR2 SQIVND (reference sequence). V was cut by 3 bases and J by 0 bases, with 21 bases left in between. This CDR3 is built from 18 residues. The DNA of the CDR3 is TGTGCCAGTAGTATTGGTTCTATATTGGGCGGAATCTCCTACGAGCAGTACTTC. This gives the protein CASSIGSILGGISYEQYF.

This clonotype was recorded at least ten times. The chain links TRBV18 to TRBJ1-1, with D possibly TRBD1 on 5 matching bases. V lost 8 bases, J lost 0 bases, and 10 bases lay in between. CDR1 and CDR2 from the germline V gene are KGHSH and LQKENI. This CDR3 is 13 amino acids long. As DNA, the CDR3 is TGTGCCAGCCAGGGAGGGCTGAACACTGAAGCTTTCTTT. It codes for CASQGGLNTEAFF.

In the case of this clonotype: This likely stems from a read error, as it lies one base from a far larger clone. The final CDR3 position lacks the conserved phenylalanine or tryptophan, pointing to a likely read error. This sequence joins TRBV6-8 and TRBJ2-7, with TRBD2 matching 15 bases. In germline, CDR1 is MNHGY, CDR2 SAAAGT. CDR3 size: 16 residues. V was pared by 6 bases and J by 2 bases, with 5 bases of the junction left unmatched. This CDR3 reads CASRTGLAGGTYEQYS. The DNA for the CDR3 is TGTGCCAGCAGGACGGGACTAGCGGGAGGAACCTACGAGCAGTACTCC.

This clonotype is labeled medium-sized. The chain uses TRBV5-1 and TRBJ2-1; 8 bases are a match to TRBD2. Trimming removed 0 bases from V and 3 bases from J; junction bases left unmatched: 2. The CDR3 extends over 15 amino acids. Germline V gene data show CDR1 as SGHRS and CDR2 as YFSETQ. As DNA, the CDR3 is TGCGCCAGCAGCTTGGCAGCGGGAGTCTACAATGAGCAGTTCTTC. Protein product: CASSLAAGVYNEQFF.

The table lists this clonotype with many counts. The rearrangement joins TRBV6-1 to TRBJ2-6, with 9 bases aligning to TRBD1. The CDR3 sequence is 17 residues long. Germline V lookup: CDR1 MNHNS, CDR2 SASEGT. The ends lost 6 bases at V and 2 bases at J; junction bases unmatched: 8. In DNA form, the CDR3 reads TGTGCCAGCAGAGGCCGACAGGGGGGTACTGGGGCCAACGTCCTGACTTTC. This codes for CASRGRQGGTGANVLTF.

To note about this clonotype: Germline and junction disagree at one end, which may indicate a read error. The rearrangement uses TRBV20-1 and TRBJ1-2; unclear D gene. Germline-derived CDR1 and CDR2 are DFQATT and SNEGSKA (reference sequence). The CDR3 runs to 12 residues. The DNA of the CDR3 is TGCAGTGCCCGAGAAGACTGGTTTGGCTACAAATTC. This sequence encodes CSAREDWFGYKF.

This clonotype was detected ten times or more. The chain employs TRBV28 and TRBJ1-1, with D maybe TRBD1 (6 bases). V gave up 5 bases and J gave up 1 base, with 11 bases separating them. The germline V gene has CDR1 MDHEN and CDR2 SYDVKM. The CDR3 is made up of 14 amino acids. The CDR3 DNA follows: TGTGCCAGCAGTGTCACAGGGTCGAACACTGAAGCTTTCTTT. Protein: CASSVTGSNTEAFF.

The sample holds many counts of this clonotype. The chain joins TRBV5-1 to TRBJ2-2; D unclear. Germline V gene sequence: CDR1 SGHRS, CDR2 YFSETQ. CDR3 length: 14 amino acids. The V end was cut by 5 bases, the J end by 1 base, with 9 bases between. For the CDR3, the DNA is TGCGCCAGCAGACGAGCTGAGAACACCGGGGAGCTGTTTTTT. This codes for CASRRAENTGELFF.

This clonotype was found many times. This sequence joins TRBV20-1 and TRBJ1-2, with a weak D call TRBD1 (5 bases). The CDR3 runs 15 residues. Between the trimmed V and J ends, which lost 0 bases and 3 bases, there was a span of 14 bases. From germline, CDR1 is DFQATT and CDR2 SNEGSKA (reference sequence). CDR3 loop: CSARDRLGGDYGYTF. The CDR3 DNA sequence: TGCAGTGCTAGAGATCGTCTTGGGGGGGACTATGGCTACACCTTC.

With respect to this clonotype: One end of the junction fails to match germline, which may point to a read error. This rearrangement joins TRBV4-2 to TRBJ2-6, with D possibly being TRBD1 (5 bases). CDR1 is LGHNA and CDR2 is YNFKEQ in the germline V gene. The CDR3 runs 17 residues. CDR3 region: CASSQTRRSSGANVLTF. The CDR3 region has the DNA TGTGCCAGCAGCCAGACCCGACGATCCTCTGGGGCCAACGTCCTTACTTTC.

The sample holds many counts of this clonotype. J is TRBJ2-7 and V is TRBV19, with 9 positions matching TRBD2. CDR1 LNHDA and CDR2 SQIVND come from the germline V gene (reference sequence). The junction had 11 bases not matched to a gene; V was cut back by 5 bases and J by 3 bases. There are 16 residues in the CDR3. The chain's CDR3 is CASSLYPRGGDYEQYF. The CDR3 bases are TGTGCCAGTAGTCTATACCCACGCGGGGGGGACTACGAGCAGTACTTC.

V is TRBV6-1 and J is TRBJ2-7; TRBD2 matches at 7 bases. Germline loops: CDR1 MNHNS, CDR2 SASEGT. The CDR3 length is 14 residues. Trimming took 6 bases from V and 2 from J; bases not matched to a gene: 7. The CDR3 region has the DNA TGTGCCAGCAGAAGAGGGGACTACACCTACGAGCAGTACTTC. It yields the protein CASRRGDYTYEQYF.

CDR3 DNA: TGTGCCAGCATCGCCACGACTAGCGGGGCGAGTACGCAGTATTTT. This translates into CASIATTSGASTQYF. The chain is built from TRBV11-3 and TRBJ2-3; 11 bases map to TRBD2. The germline V gene has CDR1 SGHNT and CDR2 YENEEA. The V gene end was trimmed by 7 bases and the J gene end by 8 bases; junction bases not matched to a gene: 11. This CDR3 has 15 amino acids.

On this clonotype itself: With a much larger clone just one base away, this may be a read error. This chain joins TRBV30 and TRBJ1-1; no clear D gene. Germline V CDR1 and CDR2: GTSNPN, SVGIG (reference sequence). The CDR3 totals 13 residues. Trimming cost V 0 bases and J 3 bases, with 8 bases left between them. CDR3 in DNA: TGTGCCTGGAGTGTAGTAGGAGACACTGAAGCTTTCTTT. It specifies CAWSVVGDTEAFF. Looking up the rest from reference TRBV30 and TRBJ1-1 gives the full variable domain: SQTIHQWPATLVQPVGSPLSLECTVEGTSNPNLYWYRQAAGRGLQLLFYSVGIGQISSEVPQNLSASRPQDRQFILSSKKLLLSDSGFYLCAWSVVGDTEAFFGQGTRLTVV.

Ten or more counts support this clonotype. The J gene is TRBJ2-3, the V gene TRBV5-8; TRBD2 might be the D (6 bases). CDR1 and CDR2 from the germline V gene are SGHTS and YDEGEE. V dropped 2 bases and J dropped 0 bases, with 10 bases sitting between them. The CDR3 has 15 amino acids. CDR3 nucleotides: TGTGCCAGCAGCTTTTTCAGCGGGAGCACAGATACGCAGTATTTT. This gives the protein CASSFFSGSTDTQYF.

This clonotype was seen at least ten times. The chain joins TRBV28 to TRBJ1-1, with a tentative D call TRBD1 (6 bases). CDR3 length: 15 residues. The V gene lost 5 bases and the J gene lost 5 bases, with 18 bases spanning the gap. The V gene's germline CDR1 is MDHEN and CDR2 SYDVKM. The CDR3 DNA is TGTGCCAGCAGTCTAGCAGGGGCAAGGGGGACTGAAGCTTTCTTT. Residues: CASSLAGARGTEAFF.

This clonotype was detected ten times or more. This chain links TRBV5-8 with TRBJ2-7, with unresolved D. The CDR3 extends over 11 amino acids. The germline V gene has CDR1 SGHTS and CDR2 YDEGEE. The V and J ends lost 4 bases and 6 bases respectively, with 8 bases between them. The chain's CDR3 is CASSPLSEQYF. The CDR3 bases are TGTGCCAGCAGCCCCTTAAGCGAGCAGTACTTC. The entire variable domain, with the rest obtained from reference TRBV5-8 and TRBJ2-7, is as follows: EAGVTQSPTHLIKTRGQQATLRCSPISGHTSVYWYQQALGLGLQFLLWYDEGEERNRGNFPPRFSGRQFPNYSSELNVNALELEDSALYLCASSPLSEQYFGPGTRLTVT.

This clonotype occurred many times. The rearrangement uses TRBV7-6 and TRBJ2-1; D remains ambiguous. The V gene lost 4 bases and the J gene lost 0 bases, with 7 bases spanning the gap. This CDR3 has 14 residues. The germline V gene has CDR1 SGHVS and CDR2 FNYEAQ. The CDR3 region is CASSSESSYNEQFF. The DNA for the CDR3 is TGTGCCAGCAGCTCAGAAAGCTCCTACAATGAGCAGTTCTTC.

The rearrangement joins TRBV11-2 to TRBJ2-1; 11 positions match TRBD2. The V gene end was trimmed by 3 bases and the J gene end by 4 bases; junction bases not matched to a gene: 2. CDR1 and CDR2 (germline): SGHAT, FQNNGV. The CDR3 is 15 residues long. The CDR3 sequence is CASSFSGGAYNEQFF. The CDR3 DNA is TGTGCCAGCAGCTTTAGCGGGGGGGCTTACAATGAGCAGTTCTTC.

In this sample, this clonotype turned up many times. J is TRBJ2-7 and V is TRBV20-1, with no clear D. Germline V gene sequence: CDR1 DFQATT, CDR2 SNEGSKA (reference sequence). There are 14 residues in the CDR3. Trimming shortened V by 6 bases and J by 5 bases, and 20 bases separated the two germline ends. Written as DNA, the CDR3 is TGCAGTGCGGAGTCCCCAGATCTCCAAGACGAGCAGTACTTC. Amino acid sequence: CSAESPDLQDEQYF.